What follows are 4 T cell receptor beta chains derived from one specimen sequenced in a study of CD8 T cells in Susac syndrome. A quantity of about 0.45 to 1 ug RNA underwent reverse transcription using random hexamers. TCRdb analysed the immunoSEQ multiplex PCR reads with MiXCR anew, one entry per CDR3 protein. The table has about 140,000 distinct CDR3 sequences, just under 95% seen once. Specimen: CD4+ T cells from PBMCs. All receptors come from a human donor with Susac syndrome.

The chain combines TRBV6-2 or TRBV6-3 with TRBJ1-1, with a weak D call TRBD1 (5 bases). Germline CDR1 MNHEY, CDR2 SVGEGT. V gave up 7 bases and J gave up 0 bases, with 6 bases separating them. The CDR3 has 12 amino acids. The CDR3 loop reads CASKTVNTEAFF. The CDR3 region has the DNA TGTGCCAGCAAGACAGTGAACACTGAAGCTTTCTTT.

V usage is TRBV2 and J usage is TRBJ1-1, with D perhaps TRBD1 (5 bases). The CDR3 length is 13 residues. Germline V CDR1 and CDR2: SNHLY, FYNNEI. Deletions cut 3 bases from V and 5 bases from J, with 10 bases between. The CDR3 coding sequence is TGTGCCAGCAGTGATACCCGGGGGACTGAAGCTTTCTTT. Residues: CASSDTRGTEAFF. Full variable domain (missing parts from reference TRBV2 and TRBJ1-1): EPEVTQTPSHQVTQMGQEVILRCVPISNHLYFYWYRQILGQKVEFLVSFYNNEISEKSEIFDDQFSVERPDGSNFTLKIRSTKLEDSAMYFCASSDTRGTEAFFGQGTRLTVV.

This rearrangement joins TRBV12-3 or TRBV12-4 to TRBJ1-2, with a tentative D call TRBD1 (6 bases). V gave up 1 base and J gave up 7 bases, with 13 bases separating them. This CDR3 spans 14 amino acids. CDR3 residues: CASSLGHRRGGYTF. The CDR3 DNA sequence: TGTGCCAGCAGTTTAGGTCACCGCAGGGGTGGCTACACCTTC.

The chain has TRBV29-1 and TRBJ1-2; TRBD1 matches 7 bases. Trimming removed 1 base from V and 6 bases from J; junction bases left unmatched: 2. The CDR3 sequence is 12 residues long. Germline V lookup: CDR1 SQVTM, CDR2 ANQGSEA. CDR3 sequence (DNA): TGCAGCGTTGAAGGACAGGGTAATGGCTACACCTTC. This gives the protein CSVEGQGNGYTF.